The 17 T cell receptor beta chains below all came from one sample that was sequenced in a study of blood T cell repertoires in COVID-19. The repertoire was sequenced with immunoSEQ multiplex PCR; TCRdb's copy has only in-frame clones and lacks some. The sample has 150,000 to 200,000 clones; over 75% are singletons. The sample was peripheral blood. The receptors originated from a man aged 45 to 65 with acute or convalescent COVID-19.

The chain recombines TRBV28 with TRBJ2-1, with 12 bases that match TRBD1. Looked up from germline, CDR1 is MDHEN and CDR2 is SYDVKM. The CDR3 consists of 15 residues. J lost 6 bases, V lost 7 bases, and 7 bases had no gene match. In DNA, the CDR3 is TGTGCCAGCATACCGGGACAGGGGGCTGGCAATGAGCAGTTCTTC. Residues: CASIPGQGAGNEQFF.

The rearrangement uses TRBV5-1 and TRBJ2-5, with a weak D call TRBD2 (7 bases). Germline V gives CDR1 SGHRS, CDR2 YFSETQ. The CDR3 spans 15 residues. V dropped 3 bases and J dropped 1 base, with 13 bases sitting between them. In nucleotides, the CDR3 is TGCGCCAGCAGCTGGGGGGGGCCCATCCAAGAGACCCAGTACTTC. It encodes CASSWGGPIQETQYF.

This clone was seen just once. This rearrangement joins TRBV29-1 to TRBJ2-3; 7 bases agree with TRBD2. After removal of 4 bases from V and 2 bases from J, the junction contained 12 bases not matched to a gene. Germline V gives CDR1 SQVTM, CDR2 ANQGSEA. CDR3 length: 16 amino acids. Written as DNA, the CDR3 is TGCAGCGTTGGGGCCCTGCGTAGCGGGTACACAGATACGCAGTATTTT. It is translated as CSVGALRSGYTDTQYF.

The V gene is TRBV3-1 (or the pseudogene TRBV3-2), the J gene TRBJ1-5; TRBD1 might be the D (5 bases). Germline V lookup: CDR1 LGHDT, CDR2 YNNKEL (reference sequence). The CDR3 loop spans 14 amino acids. V was clipped by 1 base and J by 7 bases, with 11 bases between them. The CDR3 loop reads CASSQAGGRQPQHF. CDR3 nucleotide sequence: TGTGCCAGCAGCCAAGCGGGGGGTCGGCAGCCCCAGCATTTT.

With respect to this clone: The identical CDR3 is also encoded by other nucleotide sequences in the sample. J is TRBJ2-1 and V is TRBV7-8; TRBD2 matches 7 bases. This CDR3 contains 16 residues. V shed 5 bases, J shed 5 bases, and the junction held 12 bases outside the gene matches. CDR1 and CDR2 (germline): SGHVS, FQNEAQ. The CDR3 sequence: CASSPLAGVADNEQFF. In DNA, the CDR3 is TGTGCCAGCAGCCCGCTGGCGGGAGTCGCCGACAATGAGCAGTTCTTC.

The chain links TRBV7-9 to TRBJ1-2; possibly TRBD1 for D (5 bases). The CDR3 contains 15 residues. V was cut by 1 base and J by 1 base, with 10 bases left in between. Germline V gives CDR1 SEHNR, CDR2 FQNEAQ (reference sequence). The CDR3 DNA sequence: TGTGCCAGCAGCTTAGGGACACGATTTAACTATGGCTACACCTTC. Residues: CASSLGTRFNYGYTF.

This clone has a single count. The chain's CDR3 is CASSQGDGGELFF. CDR3 nucleotides: TGTGCCAGCAGTCAGGGGGATGGCGGGGAGCTGTTTTTT. The J gene is TRBJ2-2, the V gene TRBV6-5, with 7 bases aligning to TRBD1. Germline V lookup: CDR1 MNHEY, CDR2 SVGAGI. This CDR3 has 13 residues. V lost 5 bases to trimming and J lost 7 bases; unmatched junction nucleotides: 4.

The chain couples TRBV19 to TRBJ1-2; maybe TRBD1 (6 bases). The ends were cut back, 3 bases at V and 4 bases at J, with 12 bases in the middle. The germline gives CDR1 LNHDA, CDR2 SQIVND (reference sequence). The CDR3 spans 14 residues. CDR3 in amino acids: CASSISGGGYGYTF. The DNA of the CDR3 is TGTGCCAGTAGTATCTCGGGAGGGGGCTATGGCTACACCTTC.

The chain combines TRBV19 with TRBJ1-2, with 10 bases fitting TRBD1. Germline-derived CDR1 and CDR2 are LNHDA and SQIVND (reference sequence). CDR3 size: 16 residues. Trimming took 6 bases from V and 5 from J; bases not matched to a gene: 12. The CDR3 loop is CASSPRGTGADYGYTF. DNA for the CDR3: TGTGCCAGTAGCCCCCGAGGGACAGGGGCCGATTATGGCTACACCTTC.

The chain combines TRBV10-3 with TRBJ2-5, with 11 bases aligning to TRBD1. CDR1 and CDR2 (germline): ENHRY, SYGVKD. V lost 3 bases, J lost 5 bases, and 8 bases stayed unmatched. CDR3 size: 16 residues. The CDR3 loop is CAISDPPGTGGETQYF. In nucleotides, the CDR3 is TGTGCCATCAGTGACCCGCCCGGGACAGGGGGGGAGACCCAGTACTTC.

This chain joins TRBV19 and TRBJ1-3; D gene uncertain. In germline, CDR1 is LNHDA, CDR2 SQIVND (reference sequence). Deletions cut 5 bases from V and 4 bases from J, with 12 bases between. This CDR3 spans 14 amino acids. The CDR3 sequence is CASSPPGNGNTIYF. CDR3 coding DNA: TGTGCCAGTAGTCCCCCGGGGAACGGAAACACCATATATTTT.

The rearrangement joins TRBV9 to TRBJ2-1, with D perhaps TRBD1 (6 bases). Germline CDR1 is SGDLS and CDR2 is YYNGEE. The CDR3 totals 15 residues. Trimming pared 4 bases from V and 0 bases from J, leaving 11 bases between. The CDR3 nucleotides are TGTGCCAGCAGCCCACAGGGTGGCTCCTACAATGAGCAGTTCTTC. Its translation is CASSPQGGSYNEQFF.

This clone was counted only a few times. The rearrangement uses TRBV19 and TRBJ2-3; maybe TRBD1 (5 bases). The CDR3 spans 14 residues. V lost 8 bases and J 0 bases, leaving 12 bases between the germline ends. Germline CDR1 LNHDA, CDR2 SQIVND (reference sequence). The DNA of the CDR3 is TGTGCCAGTGTCGGACACCCTAGCACAGATACGCAGTATTTT. Translated: CASVGHPSTDTQYF.

This clone occurred once. The sample carries other DNA sequences with the same CDR3. This chain links TRBV6-5 with TRBJ1-1, with 7 bases fitting TRBD1. The CDR3 totals 14 residues. With 6 bases clipped from V and 0 bases from J, the junction kept 4 bases outside the gene matches. CDR1 is MNHEY, CDR2 SVGAGI, per germline. The CDR3 region is CASRRTGLNTEAFF. In DNA, the CDR3 is TGTGCCAGCAGGAGGACAGGCCTGAACACTGAAGCTTTCTTT.

This chain joins TRBV7-2 and TRBJ2-3; possibly TRBD1 for D (5 bases). The CDR3 totals 14 residues. CDR1 is SGHTA, CDR2 FQGNSA, per germline. V was shortened by 1 base and J by 1 base, with 6 bases between the two germline ends. The CDR3 DNA is TGTGCCAGCAGCTTAGTGGGGCGCACAGATACGCAGTATTTT. Translating gives CASSLVGRTDTQYF.

This sequence joins TRBV6-5 and TRBJ1-6; no definite D call. From germline, CDR1 is MNHEY and CDR2 SVGAGI. V shed 1 base and J shed 9 bases, with 7 bases lying between them. The CDR3 sequence is 13 residues long. The CDR3 spells CASSYYGSSPLHF. The CDR3 DNA sequence: TGTGCCAGCAGTTACTACGGGTCTTCACCCCTCCACTTT.

This chain connects TRBV7-8 to TRBJ2-7; D perhaps matches TRBD2 (6 bases). The CDR3 length is 14 residues. Germline values: CDR1 SGHVS, CDR2 FQNEAQ. Trimming cost V 5 bases and J 3 bases, with 14 bases left between them. CDR3 loop: CASSRTKAYYEQYF. DNA of the CDR3: TGTGCCAGCAGCCGGACTAAAGCCTACTACGAGCAGTACTTC.